Listed below are T cell receptor beta chains from one sample, sequenced in a study of blood T cell repertoires in COVID-19. Assay: immunoSEQ multiplex PCR; the TCRdb copy retains only in-frame clones and omits some. Among 200,000 to 300,000 clones listed, approximately 83% were seen once. Specimen: PBMCs or T cells enriched from blood (not recorded which). These receptors all come from a woman aged 40-49 years with acute COVID-19. The CDR3 runs from the conserved cysteine through the conserved F or W. The D gene is left open where the match is weak. A row's size may be missing; if present it is once, few, many or a size class.

J gene	V gene	D gene	clone size	CDR3 DNA	CDR3 protein
TRBJ1-1	TRBV7-9	.	.	TGTGCCAGCAGCTCAACCCAGGGAGGGGACACTGAAGCTTTCTTT	CASSSTQGGDTEAFF
TRBJ2-2	TRBV11-2	.	.	TGTGCCAGCAGCTTAGTGAGACAAACCACCGGGGAGCTGTTTTTT	CASSLVRQTTGELFF
TRBJ2-3	TRBV5-1	.	.	TGCGCCAGCAGCCCACATACTAGGTTAGGCACAGATACGCAGTATTTT	CASSPHTRLGTDTQYF
TRBJ1-5	TRBV12-3/TRBV12-4	.	.	TGTGCCAGCAGTCAGGGGAGCCAGCCCCAGCATTTT	CASSQGSQPQHF
TRBJ2-1	TRBV5-4	TRBD2	.	TGTGCCAGCAGCAAGGGACTAGCGGAAAACAATGAGCAGTTCTTC	CASSKGLAENNEQFF
TRBJ2-7	TRBV25-1	TRBD2	.	TGTGCCAGCAGCTTGACTAGCGGGACCTACGAGCAGTACTTC	CASSLTSGTYEQYF
TRBJ1-1	TRBV19	TRBD1	.	TGTGCCACCAATCATGGACAGGGTCCGTTCTTT	CATNHGQGPFF
TRBJ2-7	TRBV5-4	TRBD2	.	TGTGCCAGCAGCTTGGTGGCGGGAGTCGTCTACGAGCAGTACTTC	CASSLVAGVVYEQYF
TRBJ1-2	TRBV10-3	TRBD1	few	TGTGCCATCAGTGAGCTGGGGACAGGGGCGGCTGGCTACACCTTC	CAISELGTGAAGYTF
TRBJ2-1	TRBV11-2	TRBD2	.	TGTGCCAGCAGCTTAGGGTCCCTAGCGGGGGATGAGCAGTTCTTC	CASSLGSLAGDEQFF
TRBJ2-1	TRBV27	TRBD2	.	TGTGCCAGCAGTGGACTAGTAAATGAGCAGTTCTTC	CASSGLVNEQFF
TRBJ2-7	TRBV6-5	TRBD2	.	TGTGCCAGCAGTTACTCGAGTAGCGGGAGGGCCTACGAGCAGTACTTC	CASSYSSSGRAYEQYF
TRBJ2-1	TRBV6-2/TRBV6-3	TRBD2	.	TGTGCCAGCAGCCGGACTAGCGGGACCTACAATGAGCAGTTCTTC	CASSRTSGTYNEQFF